The subject of this entry is one TCR beta chain. The target antigen is unknown. Profiling relied on immunoSEQ multiplex PCR, and the TCRdb table lists in-frame clones only, not all of them. The sample consists of 85,000 to 130,000 clones, roughly 92% of them appearing once. These data belong to a study of siplizumab effects on memory and regulatory T cells. Study-level points and caveats: Mappable alloreactive CD4+ clones were on average around 70% Treg-derived with siplizumab, around 26% in controls. It was not possible to assign a naive or memory phenotype to roughly 80-96% of proliferating CD4+ or CD8+ clones. The diversity of naive T cells seemed greater than that of memory cells, and their alloresponse contribution seemed major.

Sample: Tregs sorted from blood. The clonotype was recovered from a human donor in good health.

CDR3 loop: CASSEWRSSSPLHF. The CDR3, as DNA: TGTGCCAGCTCAGAGTGGCGGAGTAGTTCACCCCTCCACTTT. This chain links TRBV11-2 with TRBJ1-6; D uncertain. The germline CDR1 and CDR2 sequences are SGHAT and FQNNGV. The V end was cut by 8 bases, the J end by 9 bases, with 17 bases between. The CDR3 runs 14 residues.